This TCR beta chain was identified during a study of T cells after yellow fever vaccination. TCRdb reanalysed the 5' RACE reads using MiXCR and keeps one entry per CDR3 protein. Here the sample spans around 180,000 distinct CDR3 sequences, approximately 6.2% being singletons. Study-level points and caveats: On re-exposure, the response was weaker but peaked faster, at day 5 versus 15.

Only a few counts were recorded for this clonotype. Its matching antigen is unknown. Trimming cost V 6 bases and J 5 bases, with 13 bases left between them. Germline CDR1 and CDR2: DFQATT and SNEGSKA (reference sequence). CDR3 size: 13 residues. V gene TRBV20-1 combines with J gene TRBJ1-4, with D perhaps matching TRBD1 (6 bases). Material: CD4+ T cells sorted from PBMCs, obtained on the day of the first yellow fever vaccination. The receptor's source is a man aged 18 to 30 who received the YFV17D yellow fever vaccine. CDR3: CSAGGGLNEKLFF. CDR3 nucleotide sequence: TGCAGTGCCGGCGGGGGGCTAAATGAAAAACTGTTTTTT.